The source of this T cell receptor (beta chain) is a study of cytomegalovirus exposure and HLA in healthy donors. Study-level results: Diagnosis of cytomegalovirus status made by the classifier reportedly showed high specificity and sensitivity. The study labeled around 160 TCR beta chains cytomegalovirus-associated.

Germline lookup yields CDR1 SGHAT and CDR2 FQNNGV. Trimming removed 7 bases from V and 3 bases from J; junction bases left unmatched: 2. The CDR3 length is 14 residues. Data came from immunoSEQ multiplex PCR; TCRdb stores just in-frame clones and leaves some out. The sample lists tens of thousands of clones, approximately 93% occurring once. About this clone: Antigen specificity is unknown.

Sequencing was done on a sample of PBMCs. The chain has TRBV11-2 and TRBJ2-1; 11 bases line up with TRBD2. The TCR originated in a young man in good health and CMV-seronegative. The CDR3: CASMGLAVYNEQFF. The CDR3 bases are TGTGCCAGCATGGGACTAGCGGTCTACAATGAGCAGTTCTTC.